This entry is about one T cell receptor (beta chain). Its antigen is undetermined. These data come from a study of OX40 agonist ivuxolimab in advanced cancers. Background on the study: Antecedent anti-PD-1, anti-PD-L1 or anti-CTLA-4 therapy was permissible, with around 40% having received some. Findings and caveats of the study: At 0.1 to 3.0 mg/kg and by week 6, CD4+ and CD8+ T cells in the blood had expanded clonally. Researchers report that CD8+ T cells had, on average, more expanded clones than CD4+.

Here immunoSEQ multiplex PCR was the method, and the copy in TCRdb shows in-frame clones only, minus some. The sample consists of 9,500 to 15,000 clones, roughly 71% of them appearing once. Germline-derived CDR1 and CDR2 are KGHSH and LQKENI. The CDR3 is made up of 13 amino acids. V was pared by 2 bases and J by 6 bases, with 4 bases of the junction left unmatched. The V call is TRBV18, the J call TRBJ2-7; the match to TRBD2 covers 7 bases. The sequence derives from an adult with an advanced solid tumor such as melanoma, head and neck, liver or kidney cancer. The material was CD4+ or CD8+ T cells sorted from blood, obtained in a trial of the OX40 agonist ivuxolimab. The DNA for the CDR3 is TGTGCCAGCTCACCAGATGGGAGGGGCGAGCAGTACTTC. Amino acid sequence: CASSPDGRGEQYF.